This T cell receptor (beta chain) comes out of a study of radiation and T cells in renal cell carcinoma. Study-level information: Nephrectomy followed 15 Gy stereotactic body radiation by 4 weeks. Whole-study findings and limits: Top tumor clonotypes rose in blood 2 weeks post-radiation, then contracted. No pretreatment tumor biopsies were available for baseline clonotypes.

About this clone: What it binds is unknown.

The ends lost 5 bases at V and 9 bases at J; junction bases unmatched: 6. Germline CDR1 reads MNHEY; CDR2 reads SVGAGI. This CDR3 comprises 13 residues. Sequenced by immunoSEQ multiplex PCR; TCRdb stores in-frame clones only, minus some. The repertoire includes more than 95,000 clones, around 80% of them detected once, and under 4% sits in the top ten. The time point here: baseline pretreatment blood. Treatment here: 15 Gy SBRT to primary tumor, nephrectomy 4 weeks later. This renal cell carcinoma was of the clear cell type. The rearrangement links TRBV6-5 to TRBJ2-1; 8 nucleotides line up with TRBD1. Material: blood, obtained from a patient whose treatment included radiotherapy and nephrectomy. The clonotype comes from a woman aged 60-75 years with renal cell carcinoma. In nucleotides, the CDR3 is TGTGCCAGCAGTCGCGACAGGGGCGTTGAGCAGTTCTTC. Translated, it gives CASSRDRGVEQFF.